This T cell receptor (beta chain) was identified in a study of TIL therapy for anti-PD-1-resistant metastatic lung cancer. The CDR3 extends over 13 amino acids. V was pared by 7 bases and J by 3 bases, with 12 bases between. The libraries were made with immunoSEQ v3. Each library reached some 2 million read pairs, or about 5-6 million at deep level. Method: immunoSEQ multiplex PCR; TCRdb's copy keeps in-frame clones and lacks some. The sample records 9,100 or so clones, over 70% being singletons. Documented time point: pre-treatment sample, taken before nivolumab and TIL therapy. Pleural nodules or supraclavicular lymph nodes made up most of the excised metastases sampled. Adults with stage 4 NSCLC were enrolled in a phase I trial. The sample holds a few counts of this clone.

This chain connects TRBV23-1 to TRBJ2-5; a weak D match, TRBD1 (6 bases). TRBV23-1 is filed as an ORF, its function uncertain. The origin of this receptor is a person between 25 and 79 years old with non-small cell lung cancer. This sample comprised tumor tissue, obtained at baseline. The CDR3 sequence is CASTQGQEETQYF. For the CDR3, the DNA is TGCGCCAGCACGCAGGGACAAGAAGAGACCCAGTACTTC.